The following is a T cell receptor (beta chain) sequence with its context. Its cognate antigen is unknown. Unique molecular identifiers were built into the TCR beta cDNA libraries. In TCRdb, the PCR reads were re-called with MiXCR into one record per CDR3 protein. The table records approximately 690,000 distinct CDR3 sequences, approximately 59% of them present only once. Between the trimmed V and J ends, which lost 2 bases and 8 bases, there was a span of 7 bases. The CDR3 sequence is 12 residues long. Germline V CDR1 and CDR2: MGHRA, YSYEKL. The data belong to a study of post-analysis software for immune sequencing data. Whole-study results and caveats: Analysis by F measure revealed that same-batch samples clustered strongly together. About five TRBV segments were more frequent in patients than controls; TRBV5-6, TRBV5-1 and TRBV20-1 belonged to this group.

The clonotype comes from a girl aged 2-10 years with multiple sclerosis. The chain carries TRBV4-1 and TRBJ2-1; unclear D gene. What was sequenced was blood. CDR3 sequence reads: CASSQSLDEQFF. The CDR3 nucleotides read TGCGCCAGCAGCCAATCACTCGATGAGCAGTTCTTC.